Here is one TCR beta chain with its context. The data stem from a study of blood T cell repertoires in COVID-19. Only in-frame clones appear in the TCRdb table, and some are missing; sequencing was by immunoSEQ multiplex PCR. The table shows under 200,000 clones, with over 70% occurring only once. V gave up 3 bases and J gave up 0 bases; unmatched junction bases: 2. The CDR3 totals 15 residues. Germline CDR1 reads SGHAT; CDR2 reads FQNNGV. This chain links TRBV11-2 with TRBJ2-1, with 7 bases matching TRBD1. Sequenced: PBMCs or T cells enriched from blood (not recorded which). This sequence originates from a man aged 45 to 65 who had recovered from COVID-19. The CDR3, as DNA: TGTGCCAGCAGCTTTGGGGACAGCTCCTACAATGAGCAGTTCTTC. This sequence encodes CASSFGDSSYNEQFF.